Shown below are 31 T cell receptor beta chains from a single sample sequenced in a study of cytomegalovirus exposure and HLA in healthy donors. The PCR used 60 Vbeta and 13 Jbeta primers. Data came from immunoSEQ multiplex PCR; TCRdb stores just in-frame clones and leaves some out. Of about 98,000 clones in the sample, 70% to 80% were seen once. The sample taken for sequencing was PBMCs. The receptors stem from a man aged 18 to 29 in good health and CMV-seropositive.

In its sample, this clone was seen a few times. V usage is TRBV4-2 and J usage is TRBJ1-4, with unresolved D. The CDR3 is 18 residues long. V was shortened by 0 bases and J by 10 bases, with 24 bases between the two germline ends. CDR1 and CDR2 from the germline V gene are LGHNA and YNFKEQ. The chain's CDR3 is CASSQEGRSPSTNRKLFF. The CDR3 coding sequence is TGTGCCAGCAGCCAAGAGGGGAGGTCCCCTTCCACTAACCGAAAACTGTTTTTT.

A few counts support this clone. The chain joins TRBV6-5 to TRBJ2-7; TRBD1 agrees at 10 bases. The trim removed 6 bases at V and 4 bases at J, leaving 9 bases unmatched. The CDR3 runs to 15 residues. Germline V gene data show CDR1 as MNHEY and CDR2 as SVGAGI. CDR3 sequence (DNA): TGTGCCAGCAGGGCCGACAGGGGGCCTTTTTACGAGCAGTACTTC. Translating it yields CASRADRGPFYEQYF.

This clone turned up a few times. V gene TRBV6-5 combines with J gene TRBJ1-1, with 8 bases matching TRBD1. Germline lookup yields CDR1 MNHEY and CDR2 SVGAGI. V lost 10 bases, J lost 1 base, and 5 bases stayed unmatched. This CDR3 region has 13 residues. CDR3 DNA: TGTGCCACATATCAGGGGGCGAACACTGAAGCTTTCTTT. Its protein product is CATYQGANTEAFF.

The chain combines TRBV29-1 with TRBJ2-3, with 7 nucleotides matching TRBD1. The CDR3 runs to 13 residues. The germline V gene encodes CDR1 SQVTM and CDR2 ANQGSEA. J was trimmed by 2 bases and V by 5 bases; bases with no gene match: 4. The CDR3 DNA follows: TGCAGCGTTAAGGGACAGAACACAGATACGCAGTATTTT. It specifies CSVKGQNTDTQYF.

The V gene is TRBV7-3, the J gene TRBJ2-3, with a weak D call TRBD1 (5 bases). From germline, CDR1 is SGHTA and CDR2 FQGTGA. CDR3 length: 15 residues. The V end lost 1 base, the J end lost 4 bases, and 12 bases lay between the germline ends. The CDR3 loop reads CASSLNPRVADTQYF. The CDR3 coding sequence is TGTGCCAGCAGCTTAAACCCCAGGGTCGCAGATACGCAGTATTTT.

The chain combines TRBV15 with TRBJ1-5; D is perhaps TRBD1 (6 bases). The germline V and J ends were trimmed by 1 base and 5 bases, with 12 bases remaining between them. The CDR3 contains 15 residues. Germline V gene lookup returns CDR1 LNHNV and CDR2 YYDKDF (reference sequence). The DNA of the CDR3 is TGTGCCACCAGCAGAGGAAACAGGGACGATCAGCCCCAGCATTTT. Its protein is CATSRGNRDDQPQHF.

This chain uses TRBV5-4 with TRBJ1-2; a possible D gene is TRBD1 (6 bases). The V gene lost 1 base and the J gene lost 0 bases, with 16 bases spanning the gap. The CDR3 consists of 17 residues. Germline V lookup: CDR1 SGHNT, CDR2 YYREEE (reference sequence). The CDR3 sequence is CASSLLGGNSANYGYTF. The CDR3 bases are TGTGCCAGCAGCTTGTTAGGGGGAAATTCAGCTAACTATGGCTACACCTTC.

This chain links TRBV27 with TRBJ2-7; maybe TRBD2 (7 bases). Germline assignment: CDR1 MNHEY and CDR2 SMNVEV (reference sequence). The CDR3 has 14 residues. The ends were cut back, 2 bases at V and 5 bases at J, with 13 bases in the middle. CDR3 nucleotides: TGTGCCAGCAGTTTAAGGGGGGGCTACGACGAGCAGTACTTC. Protein: CASSLRGGYDEQYF.

Details on this clone: Other DNA sequences in the sample encode the same CDR3. This chain links TRBV30 with TRBJ2-5, with 8 bases that match TRBD1. The J call is uncertain, as TRBJ2-7 better fits the DNA end. In germline, CDR1 is GTSNPN, CDR2 SVGIG (reference sequence). This CDR3 has 11 amino acids. DNA of the CDR3: TGTGCCTGGGGACAGGGCTACGAGCAGTACTTC. Protein product: CAWGQGYEQYF.

This clone was counted between two and nine times. The V gene is TRBV7-9, the J gene TRBJ2-7, with 7 nucleotides matching TRBD1. The CDR3 is 14 residues long. The junction had 7 bases not matched to a gene; V was cut back by 5 bases and J by 3 bases. CDR1 SEHNR and CDR2 FQNEAQ come from the germline V gene (reference sequence). CDR3 sequence: CASSPGTAVYEQYF. The CDR3, as DNA: TGTGCCAGCAGCCCAGGGACAGCGGTCTACGAGCAGTACTTC.

The chain uses TRBV5-4 and TRBJ2-3; 11 bases match TRBD2. Germline V gives CDR1 SGHNT, CDR2 YYREEE (reference sequence). This CDR3 spans 18 amino acids. J lost 6 bases, V lost 0 bases, and 12 bases had no gene match. The CDR3 DNA follows: TGTGCCAGCAGCTTGGGACTAGCGGGGCCGCAACTCACGGATACGCAGTATTTT. Residues: CASSLGLAGPQLTDTQYF. The whole variable domain, remainder taken from reference TRBV5-4 and TRBJ2-3, is ETGVTQSPTHLIKTRGQQVTLRCSSQSGHNTVSWYQQALGQGPQFIFQYYREEENGRGNFPPRFSGLQFPNYSSELNVNALELDDSALYLCASSLGLAGPQLTDTQYFGPGTRLTVL.

The chain has TRBV27 and TRBJ1-3; D is possibly TRBD1 (5 bases). Germline V gives CDR1 MNHEY, CDR2 SMNVEV (reference sequence). This CDR3 is built from 15 residues. V was pared by 5 bases and J by 0 bases, with 11 bases between. The CDR3 region has the DNA TGTGCCAGCAGTCGAAGTGGGGCCTCTGGAAACACCATATATTTT. Residues: CASSRSGASGNTIYF.

This chain joins TRBV29-1 and TRBJ2-7; perhaps TRBD2 as D (7 bases). Germline values: CDR1 SQVTM, CDR2 ANQGSEA. CDR3 size: 14 residues. The V end lost 6 bases, the J end lost 3 bases, and 18 bases lay between the germline ends. The chain's CDR3 is CSVVLQGGGYEQYF. CDR3 DNA sequence: TGCAGCGTGGTCTTACAGGGAGGGGGCTACGAGCAGTACTTC.

This chain connects TRBV5-1 to TRBJ2-7; 7 bases are shared with TRBD1. Looked up from germline, CDR1 is SGHRS and CDR2 is YFSETQ. This CDR3 is 14 amino acids long. J was trimmed by 0 bases and V by 4 bases; bases with no gene match: 4. The CDR3 loop reads CASSPWTGSYEQYF. CDR3 nucleotides: TGCGCCAGCAGCCCCTGGACAGGCTCCTACGAGCAGTACTTC.

The chain uses TRBV11-1 and TRBJ2-7, with D perhaps TRBD1 (6 bases). Trimming stripped 3 bases from V and 3 bases from J, with 9 bases between. This CDR3 comprises 13 residues. Germline V gives CDR1 SGHAT, CDR2 FQDESV (reference sequence). The CDR3 sequence: CASSFLTGYEQYF. The CDR3 DNA sequence: TGTGCCAGCAGCTTTCTGACAGGCTACGAGCAGTACTTC.

This chain connects TRBV5-1 to TRBJ1-1; a weak D match, TRBD1 (6 bases). V lost 3 bases to trimming and J lost 0 bases, with 12 bases between them. From germline, CDR1 is SGHRS and CDR2 YFSETQ. This CDR3 comprises 15 residues. CDR3: CASSSDSLMNTEAFF. The CDR3 DNA sequence: TGCGCCAGCAGCTCGGACAGTTTAATGAACACTGAAGCTTTCTTT.

CDR3 bases: TGTGCCAGTAGTATAGTACCGGGACAGGGCTCCAATGAGCAGTTCTTC. As protein: CASSIVPGQGSNEQFF. The chain carries TRBV19 and TRBJ2-1; 9 bases agree with TRBD1. Trimming took 1 base from V and 6 from J; bases not matched to a gene: 7. This CDR3 spans 16 amino acids. Germline V gene lookup returns CDR1 LNHDA and CDR2 SQIVND (reference sequence). Complete variable domain (other parts from reference TRBV19 and TRBJ2-1): DGGITQSPKYLFRKEGQNVTLSCEQNLNHDAMYWYRQDPGQGLRLIYYSQIVNDFQKGDIAEGYSVSREKKESFPLTVTSAQKNPTAFYLCASSIVPGQGSNEQFFGPGTRLTVL.

V is TRBV5-1 and J is TRBJ2-7; TRBD2 agrees at 9 bases. The J segment lost 0 bases and the V segment lost 1 base, leaving 2 bases of the junction unmatched. The CDR3 totals 15 residues. Per the germline V gene, CDR1 is SGHRS and CDR2 is YFSETQ. The CDR3 spells CASSLTSGRSYEQYF. CDR3 DNA: TGCGCCAGCAGCTTGACTAGCGGGCGCTCCTACGAGCAGTACTTC.

Here the CDR3 DNA reads TGTGCCAGCTGGAGGGGGACAGGAGATAATCAGCCCCAGCATTTT. Its translation: CASWRGTGDNQPQHF. The chain links TRBV28 to TRBJ1-5, with TRBD1 identical over 8 bases. The germline V gene encodes CDR1 MDHEN and CDR2 SYDVKM. The CDR3 consists of 15 residues. The trim removed 8 bases at V and 4 bases at J, leaving 10 bases unmatched.

This clone has a single count. This chain uses TRBV30 with TRBJ2-1; possibly TRBD1 for D (5 bases). This CDR3 comprises 12 residues. V gave up 4 bases and J gave up 9 bases, with 13 bases separating them. Germline V gene data show CDR1 as GTSNPN and CDR2 as SVGIG (reference sequence). In DNA form, the CDR3 reads TGTGCCTGGATGGCGGACACGGGTGAGCAGTTCTTC. Translation: CAWMADTGEQFF.

The chain couples TRBV19 to TRBJ1-5; 8 bases match TRBD1. Germline CDR1 LNHDA, CDR2 SQIVND (reference sequence). V lost 5 bases to trimming and J lost 6 bases; unmatched junction nucleotides: 3. The CDR3 loop spans 13 amino acids. The CDR3 bases are TGTGCCAGTAGTCAACAGGGGGGTCAGCCCCAGCATTTT. Protein sequence: CASSQQGGQPQHF.

This clone was seen just once. The gene calls are TRBV27 and TRBJ2-1; D might be TRBD2 (5 bases). Trimming shortened V by 2 bases and J by 6 bases, and 14 bases separated the two germline ends. Germline V gene data show CDR1 as MNHEY and CDR2 as SMNVEV (reference sequence). This CDR3 contains 15 residues. This chain's CDR3 is CASSLRGYLGNEQFF. CDR3 in DNA: TGTGCCAGCAGTTTAAGAGGGTATTTGGGCAATGAGCAGTTCTTC.

The chain combines TRBV19 with TRBJ1-2; TRBD1 is a possible D gene (6 bases). CDR1 is LNHDA and CDR2 is SQIVND in the germline V gene (reference sequence). Trimming stripped 10 bases from V and 9 bases from J, with 15 bases between. This CDR3 comprises 11 residues. This CDR3 reads CAIKQGLRYTF. CDR3 coding DNA: TGTGCCATCAAACAGGGTCTCCGCTACACCTTC.

This clone was detected a few times. This sequence joins TRBV19 and TRBJ1-1; D unclear. CDR1 LNHDA and CDR2 SQIVND come from the germline V gene (reference sequence). V dropped 3 bases and J dropped 3 bases, with 17 bases sitting between them. This CDR3 has 16 amino acids. This chain's CDR3 is CASSISRVARHTEAFF. In DNA, the CDR3 is TGTGCCAGTAGTATTTCTCGGGTTGCGAGGCACACTGAAGCTTTCTTT. Full variable domain (missing parts from reference TRBV19 and TRBJ1-1): DGGITQSPKYLFRKEGQNVTLSCEQNLNHDAMYWYRQDPGQGLRLIYYSQIVNDFQKGDIAEGYSVSREKKESFPLTVTSAQKNPTAFYLCASSISRVARHTEAFFGQGTRLTVV.

A few counts support this clone. The gene calls are TRBV11-2 and TRBJ2-7; tentative D call: TRBD2 (5 bases). Germline V gene lookup returns CDR1 SGHAT and CDR2 FQNNGV. V was cut by 4 bases and J by 4 bases, with 5 bases left in between. There are 11 residues in the CDR3. CDR3 nucleotide sequence: TGTGCCAGCAGCTGGGAGTACGAGCAGTACTTC. Translated, it gives CASSWEYEQYF.

This sequence joins TRBV28 and TRBJ1-2; no clear D. The CDR3 sequence is 13 residues long. Trimming pared 6 bases from V and 6 bases from J, leaving 14 bases between. From germline, CDR1 is MDHEN and CDR2 SYDVKM. CDR3 amino acids: CASRQPNGDGYTF. The DNA for the CDR3 is TGTGCCAGCAGGCAGCCAAACGGGGATGGCTACACCTTC.

This clone was seen more than once but under ten times. The chain recombines TRBV6-1 with TRBJ1-1; D perhaps matches TRBD1 (5 bases). Per germline, CDR1 MNHNS and CDR2 SASEGT. The length of the CDR3 is 13 residues. V was clipped by 7 bases and J by 6 bases, with 15 bases between them. CDR3 residues: CASTLSGGSEAFF. CDR3 in DNA: TGTGCCAGCACCCTATCGGGGGGGTCTGAAGCTTTCTTT.

The genes are TRBV5-1 and TRBJ2-7; D might be TRBD1 (7 bases). CDR1 is SGHRS and CDR2 is YFSETQ in the germline V gene. The CDR3 sequence is 15 residues long. Trimming pared 4 bases from V and 1 base from J, leaving 15 bases between. The CDR3 coding sequence is TGCGCCAGCAGCCGGGGGACAGCCATATCCTACGAGCAGTACTTC. Translated, it gives CASSRGTAISYEQYF.

The CDR3 sequence is CASSLSETTEAFF. For the CDR3, the DNA is TGCGCCAGCAGCTTGAGCGAGACCACTGAAGCTTTCTTT. The chain joins TRBV5-1 to TRBJ1-1; no definite D call. CDR1 and CDR2 from the germline V gene are SGHRS and YFSETQ. V was pared by 1 base and J by 4 bases, with 8 bases between. The CDR3 has 13 residues.

The gene calls are TRBV7-6 and TRBJ1-1; TRBD1 might be the D (6 bases). Germline-derived CDR1 and CDR2 are SGHVS and FNYEAQ. The ends were cut back, 3 bases at V and 4 bases at J, with 15 bases in the middle. CDR3 length equals 15 residues. The DNA for the CDR3 is TGTGCCAGCAGCTTGTACAGGGATGCGGGCACTGAAGCTTTCTTT. As protein: CASSLYRDAGTEAFF.

This chain joins TRBV5-5 and TRBJ1-5; D uncertain. Per germline, CDR1 SGHKS and CDR2 YYEKEE (reference sequence). Trimming stripped 0 bases from V and 1 base from J, with 8 bases between. CDR3 size: 15 residues. The CDR3 DNA reads as TGTGCCAGCAGCTTGGGGGGAGTGAGCAATCAGCCCCAGCATTTT. The encoded protein is CASSLGGVSNQPQHF.